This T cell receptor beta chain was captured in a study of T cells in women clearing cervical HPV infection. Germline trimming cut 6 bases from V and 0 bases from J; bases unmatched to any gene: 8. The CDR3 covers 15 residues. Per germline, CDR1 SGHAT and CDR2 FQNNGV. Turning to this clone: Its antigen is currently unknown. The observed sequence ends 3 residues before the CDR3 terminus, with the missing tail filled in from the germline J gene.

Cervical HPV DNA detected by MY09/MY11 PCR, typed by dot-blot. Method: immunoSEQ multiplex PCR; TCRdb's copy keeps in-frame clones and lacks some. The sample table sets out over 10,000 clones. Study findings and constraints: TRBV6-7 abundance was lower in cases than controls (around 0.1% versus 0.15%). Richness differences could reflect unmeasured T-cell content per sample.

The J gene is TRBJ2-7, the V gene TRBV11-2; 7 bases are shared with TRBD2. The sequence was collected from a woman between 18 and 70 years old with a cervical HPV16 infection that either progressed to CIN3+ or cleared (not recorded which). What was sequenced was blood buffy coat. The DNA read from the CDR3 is TGTGCCAGCAGTCTCTCGAGCGGGGCCTCCTACGAG. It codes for CASSLSSGASYE. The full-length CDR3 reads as CASSLSSGASYEQYF.